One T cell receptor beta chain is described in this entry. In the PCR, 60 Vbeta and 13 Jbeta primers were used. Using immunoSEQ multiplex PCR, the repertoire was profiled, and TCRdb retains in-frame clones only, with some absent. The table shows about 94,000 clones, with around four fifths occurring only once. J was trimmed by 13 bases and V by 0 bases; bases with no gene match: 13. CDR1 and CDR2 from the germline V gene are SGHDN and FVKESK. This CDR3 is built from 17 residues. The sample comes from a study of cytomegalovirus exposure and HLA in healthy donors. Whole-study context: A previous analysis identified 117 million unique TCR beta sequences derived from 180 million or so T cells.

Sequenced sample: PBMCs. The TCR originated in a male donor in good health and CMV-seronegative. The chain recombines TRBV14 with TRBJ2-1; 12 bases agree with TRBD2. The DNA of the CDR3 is TGTGCCAGCAGCCAAGAGCGACTAGCGGGGGTTTTAAAAGGACAGTTCTTC. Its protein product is CASSQERLAGVLKGQFF.